These 12 T cell receptor beta chains came from one sample sequenced in a study of T cell repertoires in cytomegalovirus infection. For these TCRs, the target antigens are not known. MiXCR, applied by TCRdb to the reads, yields one record per CDR3 protein. Of under 500,000 distinct CDR3 sequences detected, about 44% appear once; the ten largest clones hold roughly two fifths. The sample was cultured PBMCs, taken from culture after CMV antigen stimulation. The source is a human donor in good health (CMV status not recorded). Some clones in this sample may be carry-over from other donors' samples.

The chain couples TRBV20-1 to TRBJ2-3; 7 nucleotides line up with TRBD1. The CDR3 totals 17 residues. Per the germline V gene, CDR1 is DFQATT and CDR2 is SNEGSKA (reference sequence). With 2 bases clipped from V and 2 bases from J, the junction kept 13 bases outside the gene matches. CDR3 sequence (DNA): TGCAGTGCTAGATCCTTACAGGGGAATCAATTCACAGATACGCAGTATTTT. This codes for CSARSLQGNQFTDTQYF.

This clonotype was recorded a few times. This chain links TRBV6-5 with TRBJ2-1; possible D gene TRBD2, 5 bases. Germline values: CDR1 MNHEY, CDR2 SVGAGI. This CDR3 spans 13 amino acids. Trimming stripped 2 bases from V and 5 bases from J, with 7 bases between. DNA for the CDR3: TGTGCCAGCAGTTACCTGCGGGACAATGAGCAGTTCTTC. Its protein product is CASSYLRDNEQFF.

V usage is TRBV28 and J usage is TRBJ2-1, with TRBD2 matching 10 bases. This CDR3 is built from 14 residues. J was trimmed by 4 bases and V by 11 bases; bases with no gene match: 8. From germline, CDR1 is MDHEN and CDR2 SYDVKM. CDR3 in DNA: TGTGCCGTCCAGCGGGGGGGCCCTTACAATGAGCAGTTCTTC. Residues: CAVQRGGPYNEQFF.

The chain uses TRBV6-2 or TRBV6-3 and TRBJ1-5; D is uncertain. There are 15 residues in the CDR3. Germline values: CDR1 MNHEY, CDR2 SVGEGT. Trimming took off 4 bases at V and 6 bases at J, with 16 bases between the two ends. DNA of the CDR3: TGTGCCAGCAGTTCCCTGGGAGATACCCCTCAGCCCCAGCATTTT. As protein: CASSSLGDTPQPQHF.

V is TRBV6-6 and J is TRBJ2-1; 9 bases align to TRBD2. Germline-derived CDR1 and CDR2 are MNHNY and SVGAGI (reference sequence). Trimming cost V 1 base and J 8 bases; bases outside gene matches: 9. This CDR3 spans 16 amino acids. The DNA for the CDR3 is TGTGCCAGCAGTTACTGGGCGGGAGGGCCCTCGTATGAGCAGTTCTTC. Its protein is CASSYWAGGPSYEQFF.

V and J are TRBV7-2 and TRBJ2-1; D may match TRBD1 or TRBD2 (5 bases each). Germline V lookup: CDR1 SGHTA, CDR2 FQGNSA. The ends were cut back, 5 bases at V and 1 base at J, with 12 bases in the middle. The CDR3 sequence is 15 residues long. CDR3 in amino acids: CASSRDGGSYNEQFF. The DNA for the CDR3 is TGTGCCAGCAGCCGGGACGGAGGATCCTACAATGAGCAGTTCTTC.

The V and J genes are TRBV6-1 and TRBJ1-5, with D hard to call. V was shortened by 4 bases and J by 1 base, with 8 bases between the two germline ends. Germline values: CDR1 MNHNS, CDR2 SASEGT. The CDR3 loop spans 14 amino acids. CDR3 sequence: CASSAWASNQPQHF. As DNA, the CDR3 is TGTGCCAGCAGTGCATGGGCAAGCAATCAGCCCCAGCATTTT.

Only a few counts were recorded for this clonotype. This chain connects TRBV11-2 to TRBJ2-5; D possibly corresponds to TRBD2 (6 bases). This CDR3 is 15 amino acids long. Trimming took 6 bases from V and 5 from J, leaving 19 bases between them. Per the germline V gene, CDR1 is SGHAT and CDR2 is FQNNGV. Here the CDR3 reads CASSRGDLERETQYF. CDR3 DNA: TGTGCCAGCAGTCGCGGGGACCTGGAGAGGGAGACCCAGTACTTC.

The rearrangement joins TRBV4-1 to TRBJ2-1, with 10 nucleotides matching TRBD2. V lost 1 base and J lost 4; bases outside the gene matches: 10. Looked up from germline, CDR1 is MGHRA and CDR2 is YSYEKL. The CDR3 loop spans 18 amino acids. In DNA, the CDR3 is TGCGCCAGCAGCCAAGGCAGCGGGAGGGCCGCCCTTTACAATGAGCAGTTCTTC. This translates into CASSQGSGRAALYNEQFF.

This clonotype was observed a handful of times. The chain is built from TRBV7-2 and TRBJ2-5; D is unclear. Germline loops: CDR1 SGHTA, CDR2 FQGNSA. V lost 1 base and J 3 bases, leaving 9 bases between the germline ends. This CDR3 is built from 14 residues. DNA for the CDR3: TGTGCCAGCAGCTTAGTAAGCCTAGAAGAGACCCAGTACTTC. Its protein is CASSLVSLEETQYF.

This clonotype appeared once. The rearrangement links TRBV12-3 or TRBV12-4 to TRBJ2-5; 7 positions agree with TRBD1. This CDR3 has 15 residues. J lost 5 bases, V lost 4 bases, and 10 bases had no gene match. The CDR3 loop reads CASSSSQGEGETQYF. The CDR3 bases are TGTGCCAGCAGTTCCAGTCAGGGGGAAGGGGAGACCCAGTACTTC.

The chain carries TRBV6-2 or TRBV6-3 and TRBJ2-7; D is uncertain. V was cut by 4 bases and J by 2 bases, with 9 bases left in between. This CDR3 is built from 13 residues. The V gene's germline CDR1 is MNHEY and CDR2 SVGEGT. CDR3 protein: CASSFGSTYEQYF. CDR3 in DNA: TGTGCCAGCAGTTTCGGGTCCACCTACGAGCAGTACTTC.